A single sample is the source of the 12 T cell receptor beta chains below, sequenced in a study of blood T cell repertoires in COVID-19. Method: immunoSEQ multiplex PCR; TCRdb's copy keeps in-frame clones and lacks some. The sample carries about 130,000 clones, about 88% recorded once. The source material was PBMCs or T cells enriched from blood (not recorded which). These receptors all come from a woman between 50 and 59 years old who had recovered from COVID-19.

The chain combines TRBV13 with TRBJ2-3; possibly TRBD1 for D (6 bases). The CDR3 is made up of 18 amino acids. Germline V lookup: CDR1 PRHDT, CDR2 FYEKMQ (reference sequence). Trimming cost V 4 bases and J 4 bases, with 24 bases left between them. The CDR3 region has the DNA TGTGCCAGCAGCTCCCCCGAAAACCCCGACAGGCTGGCAGATACGCAGTATTTT. Translating gives CASSSPENPDRLADTQYF.

The gene calls are TRBV7-9 and TRBJ1-1; 7 bases align to TRBD1. J lost 7 bases, V lost 8 bases, and 13 bases had no gene match. Germline lookup yields CDR1 SEHNR and CDR2 FQNEAQ (reference sequence). The length of the CDR3 is 14 residues. CDR3 region: CASRDSGGFYEAFF. CDR3 DNA: TGTGCCAGCCGGGATTCAGGGGGTTTTTATGAAGCTTTCTTT.

This clone has only one observation. The CDR3 sequence is CASSYLGQGAEKLFF. CDR3 DNA sequence: TGTGCCAGCAGTTACTTAGGACAGGGAGCGGAAAAACTGTTTTTT. J is TRBJ1-4 and V is TRBV6-5; TRBD1 aligns across 8 bases. The junction had 6 bases not matched to a gene; V was cut back by 1 base and J by 8 bases. Germline CDR1 is MNHEY and CDR2 is SVGAGI. The CDR3 contains 15 residues.

J is TRBJ2-1 and V is TRBV7-9; 10 bases agree with TRBD1. The CDR3 totals 14 residues. Germline values: CDR1 SEHNR, CDR2 FQNEAQ (reference sequence). Germline trimming cut 5 bases from V and 7 bases from J; bases unmatched to any gene: 5. Here the CDR3 DNA reads TGTGCCAGCAGCCACCGGGACAGGGGTAATGAGCAGTTCTTC. The encoded protein is CASSHRDRGNEQFF. The variable domain in full, completed from reference TRBV7-9 and TRBJ2-1, reads DTGVSQNPRHKITKRGQNVTFRCDPISEHNRLYWYRQTLGQGPEFLTYFQNEAQLEKSRLLSDRFSAERPKGSFSTLEIQRTEQGDSAMYLCASSHRDRGNEQFFGPGTRLTVL.

The sample holds one count of this clone. V is TRBV7-2 and J is TRBJ2-3; 13 positions match TRBD2. J was trimmed by 1 base and V by 5 bases; bases with no gene match: 6. The CDR3 totals 17 residues. Germline V gene data show CDR1 as SGHTA and CDR2 as FQGNSA. The chain's CDR3 is CASSPLAGGPGTDTQYF. DNA for the CDR3: TGTGCCAGCAGCCCACTAGCGGGGGGGCCTGGCACAGATACGCAGTATTTT.

The V and J genes are TRBV29-1 and TRBJ2-1, with 7 bases lining up with TRBD2. Germline CDR1 is SQVTM and CDR2 is ANQGSEA. The CDR3 spans 14 residues. Trimming cost V 7 bases and J 4 bases; bases outside gene matches: 10. The CDR3 bases are TGCAGCGGCGTCCTAGCGGATACGTACAATGAGCAGTTCTTC. Translating it yields CSGVLADTYNEQFF.

The chain recombines TRBV10-2 with TRBJ1-1; D may be TRBD1 (6 bases). From germline, CDR1 is WSHSY and CDR2 SAAADI. Deletions cut 0 bases from V and 8 bases from J, with 13 bases between. This CDR3 is 14 amino acids long. The CDR3 region has the DNA TGCGCCAGCAGTGAGTCGAGAGGGCAGGGGGAAGCTTTCTTT. Translating it yields CASSESRGQGEAFF.

V gene TRBV18 combines with J gene TRBJ2-5; TRBD2 might be the D (6 bases). Germline values: CDR1 KGHSH, CDR2 LQKENI. The germline V and J ends were trimmed by 2 bases and 3 bases, with 16 bases remaining between them. CDR3 length: 16 residues. The CDR3 DNA is TGTGCCAGCTCACCAGCGACTAGAAGAGCGGAAGAGACCCAGTACTTC. This encodes CASSPATRRAEETQYF.

This chain uses TRBV12-5 with TRBJ2-2; 7 bases agree with TRBD1. The CDR3 consists of 14 residues. Germline V lookup: CDR1 LGHNT, CDR2 FRNRAP. V shed 6 bases and J 8 bases; nucleotides not matched to a gene: 9. CDR3 loop: CASGLTGFLGELFF. CDR3 in DNA: TGTGCTAGTGGCCTGACAGGGTTTCTGGGGGAGCTGTTTTTT.

This clone was seen a few times. This chain joins TRBV9 and TRBJ2-1; TRBD1 is a possible D gene (5 bases). V shed 0 bases and J shed 9 bases, with 19 bases lying between them. The CDR3 has 16 amino acids. Germline-derived CDR1 and CDR2 are SGDLS and YYNGEE. The chain's CDR3 is CASSVAAGPQMSEQFF. Written as DNA, the CDR3 is TGTGCCAGCAGCGTAGCGGCAGGGCCTCAAATGAGTGAGCAGTTCTTC.

CDR3 protein: CASSTQASGGDNEQFF. CDR3 coding DNA: TGTGCCAGCTCAACCCAGGCGTCGGGGGGGGACAATGAGCAGTTCTTC. The chain couples TRBV18 to TRBJ2-1, with 8 bases identical to TRBD2. The V and J ends lost 5 bases and 5 bases, in that order; junction bases with no gene match: 11. Germline V gene lookup returns CDR1 KGHSH and CDR2 LQKENI. The length of the CDR3 is 16 residues.

The chain uses TRBV6-2 or TRBV6-3 and TRBJ2-7, with D possibly matching TRBD2 (5 bases). Germline CDR1 and CDR2: MNHEY and SVGEGT. The CDR3 has 13 residues. The V gene lost 4 bases and the J gene lost 2 bases, with 9 bases spanning the gap. CDR3 DNA sequence: TGTGCCAGCAGTTTGCCGGGAACCTACGAGCAGTACTTC. Protein: CASSLPGTYEQYF.